The 20 T cell receptor beta chains in this list originate from one sample, sequenced in a study of T cells in Graves' hyperthyroidism and ophthalmopathy. RNA transcripts gave rise to amplified TCR beta CDR3 regions. When the TCR CDR3 underwent first-round RT-PCR, the HTBI primer set was used. TCRdb re-called the multiplex PCR reads with MiXCR, one entry per CDR3 protein. Found here are roughly 400,000 distinct CDR3 sequences, around an eighth of them singletons; the top ten hold around 28%. Material for sequencing was blood. These receptors were obtained from a man aged 50 to 59 with Graves' ophthalmopathy.

This clonotype was picked up many times. The V and J genes are TRBV5-4 and TRBJ2-3; D unclear. The CDR3 loop spans 15 amino acids. Germline CDR1 SGHNT, CDR2 YYREEE (reference sequence). V lost 2 bases and J lost 0, with 10 bases in between. The CDR3 sequence is CASSFRGRSTDTQYF. CDR3 in DNA: TGTGCCAGCAGCTTCCGCGGCAGGAGCACAGATACGCAGTATTTT.

This clonotype was recorded a few times. The chain carries TRBV20-1 and TRBJ2-1; the match to TRBD2 covers 12 bases. Germline V gives CDR1 DFQATT, CDR2 SNEGSKA (reference sequence). CDR3 length: 13 amino acids. Unmatched junction bases numbered 7, after V lost 6 bases and J lost 10 bases. Here the CDR3 DNA reads TGCAGTGCCATCTCAGGACTAGCGGGAGAGCAGTTCTTC. Translating it yields CSAISGLAGEQFF.

This clonotype was picked up many times. This chain connects TRBV6-2 or TRBV6-3 to TRBJ2-7; TRBD2 matches 7 bases. The V gene's germline CDR1 is MNHEY and CDR2 SVGEGT. The CDR3 covers 16 residues. V trimming: 4 bases; J trimming: 4 bases; junction bases outside the gene matches: 13. CDR3 coding DNA: TGTGCCAGCAGTTCTCGCGCGGGAGTCTCTAGGTACGAGCAGTACTTC. Translating it yields CASSSRAGVSRYEQYF.

This clonotype was seen at least ten times. This chain connects TRBV29-1 to TRBJ2-7, with 10 bases lining up with TRBD2. V lost 7 bases to trimming and J lost 2 bases; unmatched junction nucleotides: 5. This CDR3 spans 13 amino acids. The V gene's germline CDR1 is SQVTM and CDR2 ANQGSEA. CDR3 sequence: CSARTSGAYEQYF. DNA for the CDR3: TGCAGCGCCAGGACTAGCGGAGCCTACGAGCAGTACTTC.

This clonotype was recorded a few times. This sequence joins TRBV24-1 and TRBJ2-2; TRBD2 aligns across 9 bases. CDR3 length: 18 residues. Germline-derived CDR1 and CDR2 are KGHDR and SFDVKD. The V segment lost 1 base and the J segment 2 bases; nucleotides outside the gene matches: 7. This CDR3 is CATSDFIPGLANTGELFF. CDR3 nucleotides: TGTGCCACCAGTGATTTCATCCCGGGACTAGCAAACACCGGGGAGCTGTTTTTT.

Many counts were recorded for this clonotype. The CDR3 DNA reads TGTGCCAGCGGATGGGGGTCCTCAGGGAGCAATCAGCCCCAGCATTTT. Translated: CASGWGSSGSNQPQHF. This chain links TRBV27 with TRBJ1-5; maybe TRBD1 (5 bases). The germline CDR1 and CDR2 sequences are MNHEY and SMNVEV (reference sequence). The ends were cut back, 8 bases at V and 1 base at J, with 18 bases in the middle. This CDR3 has 16 amino acids.

At least ten counts were recorded for this clonotype. J is TRBJ2-1 and V is TRBV24-1; 11 nucleotides line up with TRBD2. This CDR3 has 14 residues. With V trimmed by 5 bases and J by 5 bases, 1 base remained unmatched. CDR1 and CDR2 from the germline V gene are KGHDR and SFDVKD. CDR3 amino acids: CATSGLAGNNEQFF. CDR3 nucleotide sequence: TGTGCCACCAGTGGACTAGCGGGGAACAATGAGCAGTTCTTC.

This clonotype appeared many times. The chain joins TRBV18 to TRBJ2-1, with a weak D call TRBD2 (6 bases). The CDR3 contains 15 residues. The V gene's germline CDR1 is KGHSH and CDR2 LQKENI. The ends were cut back, 3 bases at V and 3 bases at J, with 12 bases in the middle. The CDR3 DNA sequence: TGTGCCAGCTCACCGACTAGTCGGGGCTACAATGAGCAGTTCTTC. It codes for CASSPTSRGYNEQFF.

Turning to this clonotype: A read error may explain this, as a much larger clone is one base away. The rearrangement joins TRBV20-1 to TRBJ2-1; no definite D call. This CDR3 is 13 amino acids long. Per the germline V gene, CDR1 is DFQATT and CDR2 is SNEGSKA (reference sequence). The CDR3 region is CSARTETYNEKFF. CDR3 nucleotide sequence: TGCAGTGCCAGGACCGAGACCTACAATGAGAAGTTCTTC.

This clonotype was counted once. This could be a read error, since a much larger clone is one nucleotide away. The V call is TRBV7-9, the J call TRBJ2-1, with TRBD2 matching 8 bases. The germline CDR1 and CDR2 sequences are SEHNR and FQNEAQ (reference sequence). This CDR3 spans 16 amino acids. CDR3 bases: TGTGCCGGCAGCTTCTCACTAGCGGAATTCAACAATGAGCAGTTCTTC. Amino acids: CAGSFSLAEFNNEQFF.

At least ten counts were recorded for this clonotype. The chain joins TRBV11-2 to TRBJ2-6; 8 bases map to TRBD1. V shed 8 bases, J shed 0 bases, and the junction held 12 bases outside the gene matches. Germline V CDR1 and CDR2: SGHAT, FQNNGV. The CDR3 runs 18 residues. The chain's CDR3 is CASEGQARGGSGANVLTF. The CDR3 nucleotides read TGTGCCAGCGAGGGACAGGCAAGGGGCGGCTCTGGGGCCAACGTCCTGACTTTC.

A remark on this clonotype: This may stem from a read error, because a much larger clone lies one nucleotide away. In DNA, the CDR3 is TGTGCCAGCAGCTTACAACTAGCGGGAGGCGGTGAGCAGTACTTC. Amino acid sequence: CASSLQLAGGGEQYF. V usage is TRBV5-6 and J usage is TRBJ2-7, with TRBD2 matching over 12 bases. This CDR3 spans 15 amino acids. V shed 2 bases and J 7 bases; nucleotides not matched to a gene: 7. The V gene's germline CDR1 is SGHDT and CDR2 YYEEEE.

In this sample, this clonotype turned up a few times. This chain uses TRBV20-1 with TRBJ2-7, with D perhaps TRBD2 (7 bases). This CDR3 comprises 14 residues. The germline V gene encodes CDR1 DFQATT and CDR2 SNEGSKA (reference sequence). V was clipped by 4 bases and J by 0 bases, with 13 bases between them. The CDR3 loop is CSAKSAGASYEQYF. Written as DNA, the CDR3 is TGCAGTGCTAAATCGGCGGGGGCCTCCTACGAGCAGTACTTC.

Many counts were recorded for this clonotype. The chain couples TRBV11-2 to TRBJ2-7, with D possibly being TRBD2 (6 bases). Trimming left V 5 bases short and J 1 base short, with 12 bases between. Germline CDR1 is SGHAT and CDR2 is FQNNGV. CDR3 length equals 14 residues. The CDR3 DNA is TGTGCCAGCAGCAGGAACCGGGGGTCCTACGAGCAGTACTTC. It encodes CASSRNRGSYEQYF.

The gene calls are TRBV5-1 and TRBJ2-5, with 8 nucleotides matching TRBD1. In germline, CDR1 is SGHRS, CDR2 YFSETQ. The V and J ends lost 0 bases and 0 bases, in that order; junction bases with no gene match: 4. The CDR3 length is 16 residues. In nucleotides, the CDR3 is TGCGCCAGCAGCTTGGGGAGGGACAGGTACCAAGAGACCCAGTACTTC. This codes for CASSLGRDRYQETQYF.

This clonotype was recorded at least ten times. The J gene is TRBJ2-5, the V gene TRBV27; TRBD2 matches 7 bases. This CDR3 contains 19 residues. Germline trimming cut 1 base from V and 0 bases from J; bases unmatched to any gene: 14. In germline, CDR1 is MNHEY, CDR2 SMNVEV (reference sequence). The CDR3 loop is CASSLFPPGLAGNQETQYF. CDR3 sequence (DNA): TGTGCCAGCAGTTTATTTCCTCCCGGGTTAGCGGGCAACCAAGAGACCCAGTACTTC.

This clonotype appeared many times. This chain connects TRBV20-1 to TRBJ1-2; maybe TRBD1 (5 bases). In germline, CDR1 is DFQATT, CDR2 SNEGSKA (reference sequence). This CDR3 region has 11 residues. The CDR3 sequence is CSSGGNYGYTF. CDR3 bases: TGCAGCTCTGGGGGTAACTATGGCTACACCTTC.

This clonotype showed up many times. The chain employs TRBV20-1 and TRBJ2-7; D is uncertain. This CDR3 comprises 10 residues. CDR1 is DFQATT, CDR2 SNEGSKA, per germline (reference sequence). V was cut by 3 bases and J by 6 bases, with 6 bases left in between. In DNA, the CDR3 is TGCAGTGCTAGGGCGTCCGAGCAGTACTTC. Protein product: CSARASEQYF.

CDR3 region: CASSSTRPEAFF. CDR3 in DNA: TGTGCCAGCAGCTCCACCCGACCTGAAGCTTTCTTT. The chain uses TRBV7-9 and TRBJ1-1; D gene uncertain. The V end was cut by 4 bases, the J end by 6 bases, with 9 bases between. This CDR3 is built from 12 residues. Germline V gene data show CDR1 as SEHNR and CDR2 as FQNEAQ (reference sequence).

Comments on this clonotype: At one boundary the junction diverges from the germline segment, which might be a read error. The gene calls are TRBV4-1 and TRBJ2-1; D tentatively reads TRBD1 or TRBD2 (5 bases each). The length of the CDR3 is 18 residues. Per germline, CDR1 MGHRA and CDR2 YSYEKL. CDR3 amino acids: CSSSHTKNRAVGGNEQFF. CDR3 nucleotides: TGCTCCAGCAGCCATACTAAAAATAGGGCAGTTGGGGGCAATGAGCAGTTCTTC.